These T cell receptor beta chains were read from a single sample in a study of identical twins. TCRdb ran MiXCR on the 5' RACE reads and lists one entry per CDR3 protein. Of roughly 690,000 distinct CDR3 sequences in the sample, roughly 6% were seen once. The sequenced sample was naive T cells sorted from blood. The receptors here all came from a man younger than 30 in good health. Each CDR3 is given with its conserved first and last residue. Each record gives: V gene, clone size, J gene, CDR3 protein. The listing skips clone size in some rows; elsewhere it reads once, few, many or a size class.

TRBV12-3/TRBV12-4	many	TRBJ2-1	CASTPSTMNNEQFF
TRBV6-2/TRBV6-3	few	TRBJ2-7	CASSSTGTGLHEQYF
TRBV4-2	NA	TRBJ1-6	CASSRGPLGNSPLHF
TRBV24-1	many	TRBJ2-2	CATRQGGSGELFF
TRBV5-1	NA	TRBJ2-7	CASSFLTSEALYEQYF
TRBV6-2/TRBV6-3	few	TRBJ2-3	CASSYRLAPDTQYF
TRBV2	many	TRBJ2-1	CASSEAGLAGGPDNEQFF
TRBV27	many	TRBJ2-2	CASSLMAGNTGELFF
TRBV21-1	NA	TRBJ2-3	CASSKDGGLSADTQYF
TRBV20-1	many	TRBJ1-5	CSAGTGRGNQPQHF
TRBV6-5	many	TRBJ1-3	CASSYDRGRNTIYF
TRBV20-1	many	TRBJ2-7	CSARPLEGTYEQYF
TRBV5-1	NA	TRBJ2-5	CASSLGRGSNLETQYF
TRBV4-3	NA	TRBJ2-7	CASSQGSPGTGYEQYF
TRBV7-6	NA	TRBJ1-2	CASSRPFPNYGYTF
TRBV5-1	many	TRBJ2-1	CASSLLVAGGPGEQFF
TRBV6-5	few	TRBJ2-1	CASSYQRYPSYNEQFF
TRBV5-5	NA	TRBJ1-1	CASNREPIMNTEAFF
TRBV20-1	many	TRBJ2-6	CSAPAEGRANVLTF
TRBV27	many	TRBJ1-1	CASSLSGGIQAFF
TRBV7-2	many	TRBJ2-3	CASSLSFTDTQYF
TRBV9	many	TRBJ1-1	CASSVDLLTEAFF
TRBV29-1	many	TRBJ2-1	CSVGSTPGVF
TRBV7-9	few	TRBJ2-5	CASAVVGWQETQYF
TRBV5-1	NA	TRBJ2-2	CASSMKDKNTGELFF
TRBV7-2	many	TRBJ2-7	CASSQAYEQYF
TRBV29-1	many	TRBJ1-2	CSVLGTGGYTF
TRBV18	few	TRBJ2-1	CASSPTGRGVTNNEQFF
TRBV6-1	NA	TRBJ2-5	CASTKGVRQSETQYF
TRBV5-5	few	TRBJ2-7	CASSVWTSGTEQYF
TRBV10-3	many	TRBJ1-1	CAISARQTSSNTEAFF
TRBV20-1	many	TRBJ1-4	CSASIGTGRGEKLFF
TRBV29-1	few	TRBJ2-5	CSVSWNQETQYF
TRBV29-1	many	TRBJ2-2	CSVEGLNPDTGELFF
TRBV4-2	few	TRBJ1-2	CASSQPDRVDGYTF
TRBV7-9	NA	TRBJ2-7	CASSTAGGSYEQYF
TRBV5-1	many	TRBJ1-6	CASSLVGEASPLHF
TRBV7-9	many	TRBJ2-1	CASSLGGYEQFF
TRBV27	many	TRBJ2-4	CASSLSSSGIAKNIQYF
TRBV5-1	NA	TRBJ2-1	CASRWLAGGRNEQFF
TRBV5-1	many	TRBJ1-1	CASSTNRGTEAFF
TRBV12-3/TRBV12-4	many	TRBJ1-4	CASSQGRREKLFF
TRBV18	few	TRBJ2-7	CASSPTLPAQVYEQYF
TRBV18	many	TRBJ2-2	CASSPTGLTGELFF
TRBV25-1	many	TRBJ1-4	CASGVGEKLFF
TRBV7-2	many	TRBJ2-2	CASSFLPGLANTGELFF
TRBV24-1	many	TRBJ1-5	CATRIPYYRGGNRNQPQHF
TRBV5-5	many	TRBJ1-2	CASSSGARGNGYTF
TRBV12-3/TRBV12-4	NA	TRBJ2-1	CASSLEQGLAGGPPYNEQFF
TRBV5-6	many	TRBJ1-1	CASSLKQVPEAFF
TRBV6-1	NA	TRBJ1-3	CASRQHPRPSFGNTIYF
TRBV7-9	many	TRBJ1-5	CASSLASRSGNQPQHF
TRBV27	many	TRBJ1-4	CASSSTNEKLFF
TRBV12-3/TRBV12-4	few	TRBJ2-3	CASSLELADTDTQYF
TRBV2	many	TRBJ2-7	CASSATYEQYF
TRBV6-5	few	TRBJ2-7	CASSLQRGSSYEQYF
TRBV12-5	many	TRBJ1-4	CASGLVSAKEKLFF
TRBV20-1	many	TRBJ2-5	CSAFRGQETQYF
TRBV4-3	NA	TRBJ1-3	CASSQDGGNSGNTIYF